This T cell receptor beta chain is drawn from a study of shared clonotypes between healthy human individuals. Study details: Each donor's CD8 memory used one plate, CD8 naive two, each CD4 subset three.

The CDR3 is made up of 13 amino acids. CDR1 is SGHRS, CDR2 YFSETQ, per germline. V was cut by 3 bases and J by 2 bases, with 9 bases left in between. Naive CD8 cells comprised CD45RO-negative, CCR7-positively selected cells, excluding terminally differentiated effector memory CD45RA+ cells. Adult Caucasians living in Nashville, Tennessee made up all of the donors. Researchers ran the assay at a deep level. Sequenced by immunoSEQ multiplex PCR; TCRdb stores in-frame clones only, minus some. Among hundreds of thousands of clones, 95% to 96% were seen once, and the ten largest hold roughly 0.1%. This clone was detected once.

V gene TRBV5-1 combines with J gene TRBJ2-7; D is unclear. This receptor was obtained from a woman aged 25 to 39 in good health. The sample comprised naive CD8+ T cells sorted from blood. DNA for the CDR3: TGCGCCAGCAGCTGGGCAGTTGCCTACGAGCAGTACTTC. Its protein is CASSWAVAYEQYF.